What follows are 24 T cell receptor beta chains derived from one specimen sequenced in a study of shared clonotypes between healthy human individuals. Naive CD8 cells lacked CD45RO, underwent positive selection for CCR7 and left out terminally differentiated effector memory CD45RA+ cells. Data came from immunoSEQ multiplex PCR; TCRdb stores just in-frame clones and leaves some out. The sample consists of hundreds of thousands of clones, 95% of them appearing once. Input material: naive CD8+ T cells sorted from blood. Source of these receptors: a woman younger than 45 in good health.

This chain joins TRBV28 and TRBJ2-7; D call uncertain. Germline V CDR1 and CDR2: MDHEN, SYDVKM. Trimming cost V 6 bases and J 0 bases, with 12 bases left between them. The CDR3 spans 14 residues. CDR3 in DNA: TGTGCCAGCAGCGGCGACATTTCCTCCTACGAGCAGTACTTC. Amino acid sequence: CASSGDISSYEQYF.

The chain is built from TRBV19 and TRBJ2-3; the D is unclear. V shed 3 bases and J shed 6 bases, with 7 bases lying between them. CDR3 length: 12 amino acids. Germline CDR1 and CDR2: LNHDA and SQIVND (reference sequence). CDR3 loop: CASSIYGDTQYF. CDR3 coding DNA: TGTGCCAGTAGTATTTACGGGGATACGCAGTATTTT.

V and J are TRBV28 and TRBJ2-7; 8 bases line up with TRBD2. CDR3 length equals 15 residues. Trimming at V came to 2 bases and at J to 1 base, leaving 4 bases not matched to a gene. In germline, CDR1 is MDHEN, CDR2 SYDVKM. The CDR3 loop is CASSLILAGSYEQYF. CDR3 sequence (DNA): TGTGCCAGCAGTTTAATCCTAGCGGGTTCCTACGAGCAGTACTTC.

The chain uses TRBV15 and TRBJ2-1; TRBD2 agrees at 8 bases. The CDR3 has 15 amino acids. The trim removed 5 bases at V and 0 bases at J, leaving 3 bases unmatched. CDR1 and CDR2 from the germline V gene are LNHNV and YYDKDF (reference sequence). The CDR3 DNA is TGTGCCACCAGCGGGGGGACTAGCTCCTACAATGAGCAGTTCTTC. The encoded protein is CATSGGTSSYNEQFF.

In DNA, the CDR3 is TGCGCCACCATTAGCGGGGACCTCTACGAGCAGTACTTC. Its translation: CATISGDLYEQYF. The J gene is TRBJ2-7, the V gene TRBV10-2; 8 bases are shared with TRBD2. Losses at the gene ends were 10 bases for V and 3 bases for J; bases not matched to a gene: 8. The CDR3 loop spans 13 amino acids. Per the germline V gene, CDR1 is WSHSY and CDR2 is SAAADI.

V usage is TRBV14 and J usage is TRBJ2-1, with a weak D call TRBD1 (6 bases). Germline V gene sequence: CDR1 SGHDN, CDR2 FVKESK. Between the trimmed V and J ends, which lost 3 bases and 2 bases, there was a span of 8 bases. This CDR3 has 14 amino acids. CDR3 region: CASSQGTTYNEQFF. In DNA form, the CDR3 reads TGTGCCAGCAGCCAGGGGACAACCTACAATGAGCAGTTCTTC. Filled out from reference TRBV14 and TRBJ2-1, the complete variable domain reads EAGVTQFPSHSVIEKGQTVTLRCDPISGHDNLYWYRRVMGKEIKFLLHFVKESKQDESGMPNNRFLAERTGGTYSTLKVQPAELEDSGVYFCASSQGTTYNEQFFGPGTRLTVL.

The CDR3 nucleotides are TGCAGCGTTGAAGTTTACGAAGTCCAAGAGACCCAGTACTTC. Translated: CSVEVYEVQETQYF. This sequence joins TRBV29-1 and TRBJ2-5; D unresolved. V dropped 1 base and J dropped 1 base, with 10 bases sitting between them. The CDR3 loop spans 14 amino acids. The germline CDR1 and CDR2 sequences are SQVTM and ANQGSEA.

For the CDR3, the DNA is TGCGCCAGCTTTGACGCGGGAGAAGCTTTCTTT. It translates to CASFDAGEAFF. The V gene is TRBV5-1, the J gene TRBJ1-1, with D uncertain. The ends were cut back, 7 bases at V and 8 bases at J, with 12 bases in the middle. The CDR3 spans 11 residues. Per germline, CDR1 SGHRS and CDR2 YFSETQ.

The chain uses TRBV28 and TRBJ2-7, with 8 bases fitting TRBD2. The trim removed 3 bases at V and 3 bases at J, leaving 13 bases unmatched. Germline CDR1 is MDHEN and CDR2 is SYDVKM. The CDR3 is 17 amino acids. The CDR3 sequence is CASSFGLSGNSIYEQYF. DNA of the CDR3: TGTGCCAGCAGTTTTGGTCTTAGCGGGAACTCCATCTACGAGCAGTACTTC.

V is TRBV10-1 and J is TRBJ1-1; maybe TRBD1 (6 bases). Germline CDR1 WNHNN, CDR2 SYGVQD (reference sequence). V was trimmed by 0 bases and J by 5 bases, leaving 10 bases between them. There are 14 residues in the CDR3. The CDR3 bases are TGCGCCAGCAGTGAGTCAGAAAGGGGGACTGAAGCTTTCTTT. Encoded protein: CASSESERGTEAFF.

The chain carries TRBV27 and TRBJ1-5, with D unresolved. The CDR3 totals 13 residues. Trimming removed 4 bases at V and 4 bases at J, with 8 bases between. CDR1 and CDR2 from the germline V gene are MNHEY and SMNVEV (reference sequence). CDR3 DNA: TGTGCCAGCAGTTCGATCCTTAATCAGCCCCAGCATTTT. Translation: CASSSILNQPQHF.

About this clone: This same CDR3 is encoded by further DNA sequences in the sample. The V call is TRBV5-6, the J call TRBJ2-7; D gene uncertain. From germline, CDR1 is SGHDT and CDR2 YYEEEE. V was clipped by 0 bases and J by 2 bases, with 3 bases between them. The CDR3 has 12 amino acids. The CDR3 sequence: CASSLAAYEQYF. The CDR3 DNA reads TGTGCCAGCAGCTTGGCCGCCTACGAGCAGTACTTC.

CDR3 coding DNA: TGCGCCAGCAGCCAAGCTACAGGGCGGTCCTACAATGAGCAGTTCTTC. It specifies CASSQATGRSYNEQFF. The rearrangement links TRBV4-1 to TRBJ2-1, with D perhaps TRBD1 (6 bases). CDR3 length equals 16 residues. Germline loops: CDR1 MGHRA, CDR2 YSYEKL. V was trimmed by 1 base and J by 1 base, leaving 11 bases between them.

Written as DNA, the CDR3 is TGTGCCAGCAGCTTCCCGGGAGGGACCTACGAGCAGTACTTC. Protein: CASSFPGGTYEQYF. The chain is built from TRBV7-2 and TRBJ2-7; TRBD2 matches at 8 bases. V dropped 3 bases and J dropped 2; count of bases not matched to a gene: 3. The CDR3 has 14 amino acids. Germline V lookup: CDR1 SGHTA, CDR2 FQGNSA. Complete variable domain (other parts from reference TRBV7-2 and TRBJ2-7): GAGVSQSPSNKVTEKGKDVELRCDPISGHTALYWYRQSLGQGLEFLIYFQGNSAPDKSGLPSDRFSAERTGGSVSTLTIQRTQQEDSAVYLCASSFPGGTYEQYFGPGTRLTVT.

The rearrangement links TRBV7-8 to TRBJ2-3; 8 positions agree with TRBD1. This CDR3 spans 17 amino acids. The V gene end was trimmed by 1 base and the J gene end by 2 bases; junction bases not matched to a gene: 8. Germline CDR1 and CDR2: SGHVS and FQNEAQ. CDR3 loop: CASSLETGTGSTDTQYF. The CDR3 nucleotides read TGTGCCAGCAGCTTAGAGACCGGGACAGGATCCACAGATACGCAGTATTTT.

V usage is TRBV27 and J usage is TRBJ2-1, with TRBD2 matching 7 bases. The trim removed 6 bases at V and 7 bases at J, leaving 9 bases unmatched. The CDR3 totals 14 residues. Germline-derived CDR1 and CDR2 are MNHEY and SMNVEV (reference sequence). In DNA form, the CDR3 reads TGTGCCAGCAGCCTAGGACTAGGATGGAATGAGCAGTTCTTC. This gives the protein CASSLGLGWNEQFF.

The chain uses TRBV27 and TRBJ2-5; tentatively, D is TRBD2 (6 bases). This CDR3 has 15 amino acids. V gave up 4 bases and J gave up 5 bases, with 17 bases separating them. Germline lookup yields CDR1 MNHEY and CDR2 SMNVEV (reference sequence). The CDR3 here is CASSSPGAGRETQYF. For the CDR3, the DNA is TGTGCCAGCAGTTCCCCTGGGGCGGGGCGGGAGACCCAGTACTTC.

The chain combines TRBV6-5 with TRBJ1-1; the D gene is possibly TRBD1 (5 bases). The CDR3 totals 16 residues. The V end was cut by 2 bases, the J end by 5 bases, with 18 bases between. The germline gives CDR1 MNHEY, CDR2 SVGAGI. The CDR3 coding sequence is TGTGCCAGCAGTTACGGATTGAGGGGCGAGGGGACTGAAGCTTTCTTT. Amino acid sequence: CASSYGLRGEGTEAFF.

J is TRBJ1-3 and V is TRBV25-1; no definite D call. V was trimmed by 2 bases and J by 4 bases, leaving 18 bases between them. Germline V gene data show CDR1 as MGHDK and CDR2 as SYGVNS. The CDR3 totals 17 residues. In DNA, the CDR3 is TGTGCCAGCAGTGAAGGGCTAAAGGGAGGGTTCGGAAACACCATATATTTT. Residues: CASSEGLKGGFGNTIYF.

J is TRBJ2-3 and V is TRBV28; TRBD2 aligns across 7 bases. Germline loops: CDR1 MDHEN, CDR2 SYDVKM. Trimming took 3 bases from V and 1 from J; bases not matched to a gene: 1. The CDR3 sequence is 14 residues long. The CDR3 nucleotides read TGTGCCAGCAGTTTCGCGGGAGGCACAGATACGCAGTATTTT. This codes for CASSFAGGTDTQYF.

The chain has TRBV27 and TRBJ2-5, with D unclear. V was cut by 3 bases and J by 4 bases, with 12 bases left in between. Germline assignment: CDR1 MNHEY and CDR2 SMNVEV (reference sequence). The CDR3 runs 14 residues. The CDR3 loop reads CASSFSSRLETQYF. DNA of the CDR3: TGTGCCAGCAGTTTCTCAAGTCGGCTAGAGACCCAGTACTTC.

The chain links TRBV9 to TRBJ2-3; weak D call: TRBD2 (6 bases). Trimming stripped 0 bases from V and 2 bases from J, with 10 bases between. CDR3 length equals 15 residues. The germline gives CDR1 SGDLS, CDR2 YYNGEE. This CDR3 reads CASSVEGGPTDTQYF. The CDR3 DNA follows: TGTGCCAGCAGCGTAGAGGGAGGCCCCACAGATACGCAGTATTTT. Full variable domain (rest looked up from reference TRBV9 and TRBJ2-3): DSGVTQTPKHLITATGQRVTLRCSPRSGDLSVYWYQQSLDQGLQFLIQYYNGEERAKGNILERFSAQQFPDLHSELNLSSLELGDSALYFCASSVEGGPTDTQYFGPGTRLTVL.

The CDR3 reads CASSLARGGLAVEETQYF. CDR3 DNA sequence: TGTGCCAGCAGTTTAGCGAGAGGGGGACTAGCGGTTGAAGAGACCCAGTACTTC. The chain carries TRBV28 and TRBJ2-5, with TRBD2 matching 11 bases. CDR1 and CDR2 (germline): MDHEN, SYDVKM. The CDR3 sequence is 18 residues long. The trim removed 2 bases at V and 3 bases at J, leaving 11 bases unmatched.

The V call is TRBV4-1, the J call TRBJ1-5, with a tentative D call TRBD1 (6 bases). The CDR3 totals 17 residues. V lost 0 bases and J 3 bases, leaving 15 bases between the germline ends. Germline loops: CDR1 MGHRA, CDR2 YSYEKL. CDR3 DNA: TGCGCCAGCAGCCAAGATCTGCGGACAGACTACAATCAGCCCCAGCATTTT. This encodes CASSQDLRTDYNQPQHF.